One and the same sample provided the 20 T cell receptor beta chains below, sequenced in a study of CD8 T cells in ankylosing spondylitis. TCRdb reanalysed the 5' RACE reads using MiXCR and keeps one entry per CDR3 protein. The sample holds around 75,000 distinct CDR3 sequences, about 5.7% seen once. Specimen: blood, either unsorted or a sorted T cell fraction (not recorded which). The receptor set was obtained from a male donor with ankylosing spondylitis or in good health (not recorded which).

Ten or more counts support this clonotype. The rearrangement links TRBV18 to TRBJ1-2, with D perhaps matching TRBD1 (5 bases). Looked up from germline, CDR1 is KGHSH and CDR2 is LQKENI. This CDR3 has 15 amino acids. V dropped 3 bases and J dropped 0 bases, with 11 bases sitting between them. In DNA form, the CDR3 reads TGTGCCAGCTCACCGCGGGACGAACCTAACTATGGCTACACCTTC. Protein sequence: CASSPRDEPNYGYTF.

At least ten counts were recorded for this clonotype. The chain employs TRBV7-9 and TRBJ2-7; 9 bases line up with TRBD1. This CDR3 contains 14 residues. V trimming: 6 bases; J trimming: 2 bases; junction bases outside the gene matches: 5. The germline V gene has CDR1 SEHNR and CDR2 FQNEAQ (reference sequence). The CDR3 sequence is CASRGQGSPYEQYF. CDR3 nucleotides: TGTGCCAGCAGGGGACAGGGATCCCCCTACGAGCAGTACTTC.

This clonotype was seen ten or more times. The chain combines TRBV20-1 with TRBJ2-5; a possible D gene is TRBD1 (5 bases). The germline CDR1 and CDR2 sequences are DFQATT and SNEGSKA (reference sequence). This CDR3 has 17 amino acids. Trimming stripped 0 bases from V and 2 bases from J, with 19 bases between. This CDR3 reads CSARDRWAGHSQETQYF. CDR3 sequence (DNA): TGCAGTGCTAGAGATCGGTGGGCAGGGCATTCTCAAGAGACCCAGTACTTC.

This clonotype has ten or more counts. The chain is built from TRBV6-1 and TRBJ1-4; D is possibly TRBD1 (6 bases). Germline V gene data show CDR1 as MNHNS and CDR2 as SASEGT. V dropped 6 bases and J dropped 4 bases, with 15 bases sitting between them. The CDR3 runs 15 residues. CDR3 loop: CASSRLDSRNEKLFF. CDR3 sequence (DNA): TGTGCCAGCAGCCGCTTGGACAGTCGTAATGAAAAACTGTTTTTT.

This clonotype was counted ten times or more. This chain links TRBV9 with TRBJ2-1, with a tentative D call TRBD1 (6 bases). This CDR3 comprises 15 residues. Trimming stripped 0 bases from V and 3 bases from J, with 10 bases between. Germline lookup yields CDR1 SGDLS and CDR2 YYNGEE. The DNA for the CDR3 is TGTGCCAGCAGCGTAGAGGACAGAGGCTACAATGAGCAGTTCTTC. Protein sequence: CASSVEDRGYNEQFF.

This clonotype has at least ten counts. The chain is built from TRBV20-1 and TRBJ2-7; weak D call: TRBD1 (6 bases). V gave up 2 bases and J gave up 5 bases, with 13 bases separating them. Germline CDR1 and CDR2: DFQATT and SNEGSKA (reference sequence). This CDR3 has 13 residues. The CDR3 nucleotides read TGCAGTGCTAGAAGGGCAGGGGACAACGAGCAGTACTTC. Its protein is CSARRAGDNEQYF.

This clonotype occurred many times. The chain employs TRBV2 and TRBJ1-2; no clear D gene. There are 14 residues in the CDR3. Trimming took off 6 bases at V and 0 bases at J, with 11 bases between the two ends. CDR1 is SNHLY and CDR2 is FYNNEI in the germline V gene. The CDR3 DNA is TGTGCCAGCAGAGAACAGCAAGCTAACTATGGCTACACCTTC. It encodes CASREQQANYGYTF. Combining the CDR3 with reference TRBV2 and TRBJ1-2 gives the whole variable domain EPEVTQTPSHQVTQMGQEVILRCVPISNHLYFYWYRQILGQKVEFLVSFYNNEISEKSEIFDDQFSVERPDGSNFTLKIRSTKLEDSAMYFCASREQQANYGYTFGSGTRLTVV.

The sample holds a few counts of this clonotype. J is TRBJ2-3 and V is TRBV20-1, with 11 bases lining up with TRBD1. V lost 5 bases to trimming and J lost 3 bases; unmatched junction nucleotides: 10. CDR3 length: 16 amino acids. The germline CDR1 and CDR2 sequences are DFQATT and SNEGSKA (reference sequence). CDR3 nucleotides: TGCAGTGCTCGCCGGGACAGGGGGAAAGTGACAGATACGCAGTATTTT. This translates into CSARRDRGKVTDTQYF.

This clonotype showed up many times. The chain has TRBV28 and TRBJ2-1; D gene uncertain. Germline assignment: CDR1 MDHEN and CDR2 SYDVKM. The CDR3 totals 13 residues. Trimming cost V 10 bases and J 0 bases, with 10 bases left between them. CDR3 DNA sequence: TGTGCCACCTTTTCAAGCTCCTACAATGAGCAGTTCTTC. Amino acids: CATFSSSYNEQFF.

The V and J genes are TRBV7-2 and TRBJ2-3; possible D gene TRBD1, 5 bases. The CDR3 spans 13 residues. CDR1 is SGHTA and CDR2 is FQGNSA in the germline V gene. The ends were cut back, 5 bases at V and 5 bases at J, with 11 bases in the middle. The CDR3 sequence: CASSPDSLDTQYF. The CDR3 DNA is TGTGCCAGCAGCCCCGACAGTTTAGATACGCAGTATTTT.

There are many counts of this clonotype. This chain joins TRBV29-1 and TRBJ2-3, with 7 bases that match TRBD1. Per germline, CDR1 SQVTM and CDR2 ANQGSEA. The CDR3 contains 14 residues. V shed 4 bases and J 2 bases; nucleotides not matched to a gene: 6. The CDR3 protein is CSVAPGQTTDTQYF. The DNA of the CDR3 is TGCAGCGTTGCTCCGGGACAGACCACAGATACGCAGTATTTT.

The sample holds many counts of this clonotype. This chain links TRBV20-1 with TRBJ1-3; tentatively, D is TRBD1 (5 bases). The CDR3 consists of 15 residues. Trimming cost V 3 bases and J 0 bases, with 12 bases left between them. Per the germline V gene, CDR1 is DFQATT and CDR2 is SNEGSKA (reference sequence). The CDR3 loop reads CSARGDDRSGNTIYF. CDR3 bases: TGCAGTGCTAGGGGGGACGACCGCTCTGGAAACACCATATATTTT.

This clonotype appeared many times. The CDR3 reads CAWSVGGTGNTEAFF. The DNA of the CDR3 is TGTGCCTGGAGTGTAGGGGGGACGGGAAACACTGAAGCTTTCTTT. V is TRBV30 and J is TRBJ1-1; tentative D call: TRBD1 (6 bases). This CDR3 has 15 residues. Germline assignment: CDR1 GTSNPN and CDR2 SVGIG (reference sequence). Deletions cut 0 bases from V and 2 bases from J, with 13 bases between.

In its sample, this clonotype was seen many times. The chain is built from TRBV11-2 and TRBJ2-7; 11 bases line up with TRBD2. Germline V gene sequence: CDR1 SGHAT, CDR2 FQNNGV. CDR3 length equals 16 residues. V trimming: 2 bases; J trimming: 0 bases; junction bases outside the gene matches: 3. The CDR3 DNA reads as TGTGCCAGCAGCTTAACTAGCGGGGGTTACTCCTACGAGCAGTACTTC. The encoded protein is CASSLTSGGYSYEQYF.

This clonotype was detected a few times. The V and J genes are TRBV7-2 and TRBJ1-5; D is possibly TRBD1 (6 bases). V shed 5 bases and J shed 0 bases, with 11 bases lying between them. Germline loops: CDR1 SGHTA, CDR2 FQGNSA. There are 15 residues in the CDR3. CDR3 loop: CASSPRDISNQPQHF. CDR3 DNA sequence: TGTGCCAGCAGCCCACGGGACATTAGCAATCAGCCCCAGCATTTT. The whole variable domain, remainder taken from reference TRBV7-2 and TRBJ1-5, is GAGVSQSPSNKVTEKGKDVELRCDPISGHTALYWYRQSLGQGLEFLIYFQGNSAPDKSGLPSDRFSAERTGGSVSTLTIQRTQQEDSAVYLCASSPRDISNQPQHFGDGTRLSIL.

This clonotype was seen at least ten times. The chain is built from TRBV5-1 and TRBJ2-1; D is undetermined. CDR1 and CDR2 from the germline V gene are SGHRS and YFSETQ. Trimming took off 2 bases at V and 7 bases at J, with 4 bases between the two ends. This CDR3 comprises 11 residues. In DNA form, the CDR3 reads TGCGCCAGCAGCTTTGATAATGAGCAGTTCTTC. Amino acids: CASSFDNEQFF.

There are many counts of this clonotype. V is TRBV20-1 and J is TRBJ2-3; perhaps D is TRBD1 or TRBD2 (5 bases each). The V end lost 3 bases, the J end lost 2 bases, and 15 bases lay between the germline ends. In germline, CDR1 is DFQATT, CDR2 SNEGSKA (reference sequence). The CDR3 totals 15 residues. The CDR3 here is CSASRGMGTTDTQYF. The CDR3 DNA is TGCAGTGCTAGCCGAGGGATGGGGACCACAGATACGCAGTATTTT.

The table lists this clonotype with many counts. The chain joins TRBV5-1 to TRBJ2-4, with 8 bases identical to TRBD2. Looked up from germline, CDR1 is SGHRS and CDR2 is YFSETQ. J was trimmed by 0 bases and V by 5 bases; bases with no gene match: 7. This CDR3 spans 16 amino acids. The CDR3 nucleotides are TGCGCCAGCAGACCCACTAGCGGCCTAGCCAAAAACATTCAGTACTTC. Encoded protein: CASRPTSGLAKNIQYF.

Ten or more counts support this clonotype. The chain recombines TRBV5-1 with TRBJ1-4; no clear D. Trimming removed 1 base at V and 2 bases at J, with 9 bases between. In germline, CDR1 is SGHRS, CDR2 YFSETQ. This CDR3 spans 15 amino acids. CDR3: CASSLSDSTNEKLFF. In DNA form, the CDR3 reads TGCGCCAGCAGCTTGTCGGACTCGACTAATGAAAAACTGTTTTTT.

This clonotype was seen at least ten times. The CDR3 is CAIAPAGGFGETQYF. The CDR3 DNA follows: TGTGCCATCGCCCCAGCGGGGGGCTTCGGAGAGACCCAGTACTTC. The chain couples TRBV28 to TRBJ2-5, with TRBD2 matching 9 bases. The germline V gene encodes CDR1 MDHEN and CDR2 SYDVKM. This CDR3 has 15 residues. V shed 10 bases, J shed 4 bases, and the junction held 13 bases outside the gene matches.